The entry below gives a single T cell receptor (beta chain) sequence along with its context. In the authors' methods: Estimation of nucleated cell counts relied on the amplification of reference gene primers. Measured with immunoSEQ multiplex PCR; TCRdb has only the in-frame clones, and not every one. V and J calls and clone size are as listed in that table; D and trimming were resolved from the DNA. In the table there are roughly 250,000 clones, 70% to 85% of which are singletons. This entry belongs to a study of blood T cell repertoires in COVID-19. Study-wide context: The study drew acute and convalescent COVID-19 samples from the United States, Italy and Spain. The analysed material was cDNA or gDNA that came from T cells, B-cell-depleted T cells, or PBMCs.

Germline lookup yields CDR1 MDHEN and CDR2 SYDVKM. J was trimmed by 6 bases and V by 7 bases; bases with no gene match: 6. The CDR3 extends over 13 amino acids. The sample comprised peripheral blood. The sequence was obtained from a woman of 80 years or more with active or convalescent COVID-19. This sequence joins TRBV28 and TRBJ2-3, with 8 positions matching TRBD2. In DNA, the CDR3 is TGTGCCAGCAATGTAGCGGGAAGGGATACGCAGTATTTT. This encodes CASNVAGRDTQYF.